This T cell receptor (beta chain) was profiled in a study of T cells in Graves' hyperthyroidism and ophthalmopathy. Broader study findings: The blood repertoire included most of the expanded thyroid clonotypes above 0.001. A 13 V-J signature model discriminated ophthalmopathy versus stable hyperthyroidism.

Comments on this clonotype: Its antigen remains unknown.

TCR beta CDR3 sequences were amplified from RNA transcripts. TCR CDR3 underwent first-round RT-PCR with the HTBI primer set. One entry per CDR3 protein, called by TCRdb with MiXCR from the multiplex PCR reads. The table includes 700,000 to 850,000 distinct CDR3 sequences, 30% to 40% detected once. Trimming stripped 5 bases from V and 4 bases from J, with 12 bases between. The CDR3 is 13 amino acids. In germline, CDR1 is DFQATT, CDR2 SNEGSKA (reference sequence). The sequence was collected from a woman in her thirties or forties with Graves' hyperthyroidism. The rearrangement links TRBV20-1 to TRBJ1-5, with D maybe TRBD1 (6 bases). Sequenced material: blood. Here the CDR3 reads CSAPPGVNQPQHF. CDR3 nucleotide sequence: TGCAGTGCTCCCCCAGGGGTGAATCAGCCCCAGCATTTT.